This passage covers 24 T cell receptor beta chains from one sample sequenced in a study of tissue T cells after allogeneic stem cell transplantation. The time point is: mouse harvest day 7 after allogeneic transplant. The graft held 10^6 splenic CD5+ T cells and 10^7 T-cell-depleted bone marrow cells. TCRdb's table, derived via immunoSEQ multiplex PCR, lists solely in-frame clones and lacks some. This table has about 3,700 clones, around 52% appearing once. Sequenced: gut tissue. Receptors were obtained from a female BALB/c mouse given C57BL/6 T cells with graft-versus-host disease after an allogeneic hematopoietic cell transplant.

This clone was observed a few times. The listed genes are named as in mouse. The DNA ends 1 residue before the CDR3 does, and the rest of the CDR3 is filled in from the germline J gene. The chain carries TRBV13-2 and TRBJ2-7; 8 nucleotides match TRBD2. Germline CDR1 and CDR2: NNHNN and SYGAGS (reference sequence). The trim removed 0 bases at V and 3 bases at J, leaving 5 bases unmatched. The CDR3 is made up of 15 amino acids. CDR3 DNA (partial): TGTGCCAGCGGTGATGCCCTGGGGGGTCTCTATGAACAGTAC. The encoded protein is CASGDALGGLYEQY. The full-length CDR3 reads as CASGDALGGLYEQYF.

Note on this clone: Genes here carry mouse names. The read ends 1 residue shy of where the CDR3 ends; the end is completed using the germline J gene. The chain combines TRBV3 with TRBJ1-1, with TRBD1 matching over 7 bases. The germline V gene encodes CDR1 SNHLY and CDR2 FYNGKV (reference sequence). V gave up 2 bases and J gave up 1 base; unmatched junction bases: 4. This CDR3 is built from 15 residues. CDR3 protein: CASSLSRQGNTEVFF. The CDR3 bases that were read are TGTGCCAGCAGCTTATCTCGACAGGGGAACACAGAAGTCTTC. Looking up the rest from reference TRBV3 and TRBJ1-1 gives the full variable domain: GPKVLQIPSHQIIDMGQMVTLNCDPVSNHLYFYWYKQILGQQMEFLVNFYNGKVMEKSKLFKDQFSVERPDGSYFTLKIQPTALEDSAVYFCASSLSRQGNTEVFFGKGTRLTVV.

A remark on this clone: Gene and germline names: mouse. Read data end 1 residue before the CDR3 end; the end is taken from the germline J gene. The chain joins TRBV26 to TRBJ2-2; D may be TRBD1 or TRBD2 (6 bases each). V lost 0 bases to trimming and J lost 0 bases, with 8 bases between them. This CDR3 spans 16 amino acids. Germline lookup yields CDR1 KGHPV and CDR2 FQNQEV (reference sequence). Incomplete CDR3 DNA: TGTGCCAGCAGTCTGTCAAGGGGGGCAAACACCGGGCAGCTCTAC. Residues: CASSLSRGANTGQLY. The full CDR3 reads CASSLSRGANTGQLYF.

To note about this clone: Gene names and germline refer to mouse. From the germline J gene comes the end of the CDR3, since the read stops 1 residue before it. The rearrangement links TRBV26 to TRBJ1-1; weak D call: TRBD1 (6 bases). CDR1 is KGHPV, CDR2 FQNQEV, per germline (reference sequence). The CDR3 covers 13 residues. The V gene lost 2 bases and the J gene lost 5 bases, with 9 bases spanning the gap. The CDR3 region is CASSLNRETEVFF. The sequenced part of the CDR3 DNA is TGTGCCAGCAGTCTGAACAGGGAGACAGAAGTCTTC.

As concerns this clone: Gene names denote mouse genes. The CDR3 end lies 1 residue beyond the end of the read and is filled in from the germline J gene. The chain carries TRBV3 and TRBJ2-4, with 9 bases lining up with TRBD2. Germline CDR1 reads SNHLY; CDR2 reads FYNGKV (reference sequence). Germline trimming cut 2 bases from V and 2 bases from J; bases unmatched to any gene: 5. This CDR3 spans 16 amino acids. Partial CDR3 DNA: TGTGCCAGCAGCTTAATTGGGGGGGCGAATCAAAACACCTTGTAC. Translation gives CASSLIGGANQNTLY. In full, the CDR3 reads CASSLIGGANQNTLYF.

With respect to this clone: Mouse gene names apply. The read ends 1 residue shy of where the CDR3 ends; the end is completed using the germline J gene. The gene calls are TRBV31 and TRBJ2-7, with 11 bases that match TRBD2. CDR3 size: 11 residues. Germline CDR1 is GKSSPN and CDR2 is SITVG. V was clipped by 8 bases and J by 4 bases; unmatched bases: 1. Incomplete CDR3 DNA: TGTGCCCGGGACTGGGGGTATGAACAGTAC. It yields the protein CARDWGYEQY. The entire CDR3 is CARDWGYEQYF.

Of note for this clone: Gene names are mouse gene names. The observed sequence ends 1 residue before the CDR3 terminus, with the missing tail filled in from the germline J gene. V is TRBV26 and J is TRBJ2-3, with D possibly called TRBD1 or TRBD2 (5 bases each). The germline gives CDR1 KGHPV, CDR2 FQNQEV (reference sequence). V shed 4 bases and J shed 1 base, with 9 bases lying between them. This CDR3 region has 14 residues. The part of the CDR3 DNA that was read is TGTGCCAGCAGTCCGGGGCAAGGTGCAGAAACGCTGTAT. Protein sequence: CASSPGQGAETLY. The full CDR3 protein is CASSPGQGAETLYF.

A few counts support this clone. The germline and genes are mouse ones. Read sequence stops 1 residue before the CDR3 end, and the germline J gene provides the missing end. The V and J genes are TRBV5 and TRBJ2-7; 9 bases agree with TRBD2. Germline assignment: CDR1 LGHNA and CDR2 YNLKQL (reference sequence). The CDR3 is 14 amino acids. J was trimmed by 7 bases and V by 1 base; bases with no gene match: 5. The sequenced CDR3 bases are TGTGCCAGCAGCCAAGGACTGGGGGCCGAGGAACAGTAC. Its translation is CASSQGLGAEEQY. The whole CDR3 reads CASSQGLGAEEQYF.

This clone has just a few counts. Gene names denote mouse genes. The read stops 1 residue short of the end of the CDR3; the missing end is completed from the germline J gene. This rearrangement joins TRBV13-2 to TRBJ1-2; D is unresolved. Germline CDR1 and CDR2: NNHNN and SYGAGS (reference sequence). This CDR3 comprises 13 residues. Trimming stripped 5 bases from V and 0 bases from J, with 8 bases between. CDR3 amino acids: CASGWNANSDYTF. The sequenced part of the CDR3 DNA is TGTGCCAGCGGGTGGAATGCAAACTCCGACTACACC.

This clone was seen only a few times. Gene names denote mouse genes. The observed sequence ends 1 residue before the CDR3 terminus, with the missing tail filled in from the germline J gene. The chain has TRBV5 and TRBJ1-4, with D perhaps TRBD1 (5 bases). Germline V lookup: CDR1 LGHNA, CDR2 YNLKQL (reference sequence). The CDR3 sequence is 14 residues long. V lost 4 bases to trimming and J lost 0 bases, with 6 bases between them. This CDR3 is CASSRTFSNERLFF. CDR3 DNA (partial): TGTGCCAGCAGCCGGACATTTTCCAACGAAAGATTATTT.

This clone qualifies as large (0.1 to 1%). Genes here carry mouse names. The sequence runs out 1 residue before the end of the CDR3; the remainder is reconstructed from the germline J gene. The chain uses TRBV14 and TRBJ2-7, with 8 bases aligning to TRBD2. There are 13 residues in the CDR3. From germline, CDR1 is SGHDT and CDR2 FRDEAV. The V and J ends lost 2 bases and 4 bases, in that order; junction bases with no gene match: 2. The CDR3 sequence: CASSFTGGYEQYF. CDR3 bases read: TGTGCCAGCAGTTTTACTGGGGGTTATGAACAGTAC.

This clone appeared a single time. Genes here carry mouse names. The read halts 1 residue ahead of the CDR3 end, with the missing end drawn from the germline J gene. The V and J genes are TRBV19 and TRBJ2-2, with 11 bases lining up with TRBD2. The CDR3 covers 18 residues. Germline trimming cut 0 bases from V and 1 base from J; bases unmatched to any gene: 5. The germline V gene has CDR1 FNHDT and CDR2 SITEND (reference sequence). The CDR3 is CASSIVTGGGGNTGQLYF. The CDR3 DNA, read in part, is TGTGCCAGCAGTATAGTGACTGGGGGGGGCGGAAACACCGGGCAGCTCTAC.

On this clone itself: Gene names and germline match the mouse. From the germline J gene comes the end of the CDR3, since the read stops 1 residue before it. V gene TRBV5 combines with J gene TRBJ2-7; weak D call: TRBD2 (6 bases). The germline CDR1 and CDR2 sequences are LGHNA and YNLKQL (reference sequence). This CDR3 is 14 amino acids long. With 0 bases removed from V and 4 bases from J, the gap between germline ends came to 10 bases. The part of the CDR3 DNA that was read is TGTGCCAGCAGCCAAGACTGGGGTTATTATGAACAGTAC. Encoded protein: CASSQDWGYYEQY. The entire CDR3 sequence reads CASSQDWGYYEQYF.

Turning to this clone: Any gene name here is a mouse gene name. The read gets to within 1 residue of the CDR3 end, and the germline J gene fills in the rest. The chain carries TRBV13-3 and TRBJ2-1, with a weak D call TRBD1 (6 bases). Germline CDR1 NNHDY, CDR2 SYVADS. Trimming removed 4 bases at V and 7 bases at J, with 9 bases between. The CDR3 has 12 amino acids. The CDR3 sequence: CASSSGEAEQFF. Incomplete CDR3 DNA: TGTGCCAGCAGTTCAGGGGAGGCTGAGCAGTTC.

This clone was seen just once. Mouse gene names and germline throughout. The read terminates 1 residue before the CDR3 end, so the remaining end is supplied by the germline J gene. This chain uses TRBV13-2 with TRBJ2-5, with TRBD2 matching over 10 bases. CDR3 length equals 16 residues. J lost 6 bases, V lost 0 bases, and 7 bases had no gene match. Germline CDR1 and CDR2: NNHNN and SYGAGS (reference sequence). CDR3 region: CASGDAPTGGRDTQYF. Partial CDR3 DNA: TGTGCCAGCGGTGATGCCCCGACTGGGGGGCGCGACACCCAGTAC.

By share, this clone counts as medium-sized (0.01 to 0.1%). Mouse gene names apply. The CDR3 end falls 1 residue outside the read, so it is completed with the germline J gene. The chain couples TRBV3 to TRBJ1-4, with 10 bases aligning to TRBD1. The CDR3 runs 15 residues. The trim removed 4 bases at V and 3 bases at J, leaving 2 bases unmatched. Germline V CDR1 and CDR2: SNHLY, FYNGKV (reference sequence). The sequenced part of the CDR3 DNA is TGTGCCAGCAGCTCGGGACAGGGGACCAACGAAAGATTATTT. Amino acids: CASSSGQGTNERLF. The CDR3 in full is CASSSGQGTNERLFF.

Details on this clone: Gene names are mouse gene names. The read gets to within 1 residue of the CDR3 end, and the germline J gene fills in the rest. The J gene is TRBJ2-2, the V gene TRBV26, with a tentative D call TRBD2 (6 bases). V dropped 3 bases and J dropped 3 bases, with 8 bases sitting between them. This CDR3 comprises 14 residues. Per germline, CDR1 KGHPV and CDR2 FQNQEV (reference sequence). Partial CDR3 DNA: TGTGCCAGCAGTCTCCGGGGGGACACCGGGCAGCTCTAC. It translates to CASSLRGDTGQLY. The whole CDR3 is CASSLRGDTGQLYF.

Comment on this clone: Germline and genes: mouse. Coverage ceases 1 residue before the CDR3 finishes, and the germline J gene fills in the end. The chain combines TRBV26 with TRBJ2-7, with D perhaps TRBD2 (6 bases). The CDR3 is made up of 12 amino acids. Germline V lookup: CDR1 KGHPV, CDR2 FQNQEV (reference sequence). Trimming pared 0 bases from V and 7 bases from J, leaving 7 bases between. CDR3 sequence: CASSLSGGEQYF. The sequenced CDR3 bases are TGTGCCAGCAGTCTGTCTGGGGGAGAACAGTAC. Together with reference TRBV26 and TRBJ2-7, the CDR3 gives the full variable domain: NSKVIQTPRYLVKGQGQKAKMRCIPEKGHPVVFWYQQNKNNEFKFLINFQNQEVLQQIDMTEKRFSAECPSNSPCSLEIQSSEAGDSALYLCASSLSGGEQYFGPGTRLTVL.

Comments on this clone: The germline and genes are mouse ones. The CDR3 is cut off 1 residue early in the read; its end comes from the germline J gene. This chain links TRBV13-1 with TRBJ2-7; possibly TRBD1 for D (6 bases). Germline V gene data show CDR1 as NSHNY and CDR2 as SYGAGN. Between the trimmed V and J ends, which lost 5 bases and 7 bases, there was a span of 10 bases. The length of the CDR3 is 11 residues. This CDR3 is CASRQGKEQYF. The CDR3 bases that were read are TGTGCCAGCAGACAGGGTAAGGAACAGTAC.

This clone was counted a few times. Mouse gene names and germline throughout. The CDR3 end lies 1 residue beyond the end of the read and is filled in from the germline J gene. The chain couples TRBV26 to TRBJ2-7; maybe TRBD2 (6 bases). V was shortened by 5 bases and J by 0 bases, with 8 bases between the two germline ends. Germline V lookup: CDR1 KGHPV, CDR2 FQNQEV (reference sequence). This CDR3 contains 13 residues. CDR3 bases read: TGTGCCAGCAGTGGGGGGAGCTCCTATGAACAGTAC. Its translation: CASSGGSSYEQY. The whole CDR3 reads CASSGGSSYEQYF.

This clone was seen more than once but under ten times. Gene and germline names: mouse. The sequence runs out 1 residue before the end of the CDR3; the remainder is reconstructed from the germline J gene. This rearrangement joins TRBV3 to TRBJ2-4; possibly TRBD2 for D (7 bases). CDR1 is SNHLY and CDR2 is FYNGKV in the germline V gene (reference sequence). The V end was cut by 7 bases, the J end by 1 base, with 15 bases between. The CDR3 consists of 15 residues. CDR3 sequence reads: CASNLEGGGQNTLYF. The sequenced CDR3 bases are TGTGCCAGCAACCTGGAGGGGGGGGGTCAAAACACCTTGTAC.

This clone was observed a few times. The gene names given are mouse names. Incomplete CDR3 DNA: TGTGCCAGCAGCCGGACATTCTCCTATGAACAGTAC. This encodes CASSRTFSYEQY. The full-length CDR3 reads as CASSRTFSYEQYF. This chain joins TRBV26 and TRBJ2-7; D is perhaps TRBD1 (5 bases). Read sequence stops 1 residue before the CDR3 end, and the germline J gene provides the missing end. The V end was cut by 6 bases, the J end by 0 bases, with 9 bases between. The germline CDR1 and CDR2 sequences are KGHPV and FQNQEV (reference sequence). The CDR3 runs to 13 residues.

As concerns this clone: Germline and genes: mouse. The read stops 1 residue short of the end of the CDR3; the missing end is completed from the germline J gene. The V and J genes are TRBV21 and TRBJ2-5, with 12 bases aligning to TRBD2. TRBV21 counts as an open reading frame of uncertain function. V was pared by 1 base and J by 6 bases, with 2 bases of the junction left unmatched. CDR3 length: 15 residues. CDR3 DNA, as far as it was read: TGTGCTAGCAGTCAATGGACTGGGGGGGGCGACACCCAGTAC. This codes for CASSQWTGGGDTQY. The whole CDR3 protein is CASSQWTGGGDTQYF.

This clone was picked up a small number of times. Gene names are mouse gene names. The missing CDR3 end, 1 residue past where the read stops, is filled in from the germline J gene. The chain couples TRBV26 to TRBJ2-7, with 8 nucleotides matching TRBD1. CDR3 length: 13 amino acids. Looked up from germline, CDR1 is KGHPV and CDR2 is FQNQEV (reference sequence). The J segment lost 3 bases and the V segment lost 5 bases, leaving 3 bases of the junction unmatched. CDR3 bases read: TGTGCCAGCAGTTCGACAGGGGTCTATGAACAGTAC. It yields the protein CASSSTGVYEQY. The CDR3, in full, reads CASSSTGVYEQYF. Filled out from reference TRBV26 and TRBJ2-7, the complete variable domain reads NSKVIQTPRYLVKGQGQKAKMRCIPEKGHPVVFWYQQNKNNEFKFLINFQNQEVLQQIDMTEKRFSAECPSNSPCSLEIQSSEAGDSALYLCASSSTGVYEQYFGPGTRLTVL.